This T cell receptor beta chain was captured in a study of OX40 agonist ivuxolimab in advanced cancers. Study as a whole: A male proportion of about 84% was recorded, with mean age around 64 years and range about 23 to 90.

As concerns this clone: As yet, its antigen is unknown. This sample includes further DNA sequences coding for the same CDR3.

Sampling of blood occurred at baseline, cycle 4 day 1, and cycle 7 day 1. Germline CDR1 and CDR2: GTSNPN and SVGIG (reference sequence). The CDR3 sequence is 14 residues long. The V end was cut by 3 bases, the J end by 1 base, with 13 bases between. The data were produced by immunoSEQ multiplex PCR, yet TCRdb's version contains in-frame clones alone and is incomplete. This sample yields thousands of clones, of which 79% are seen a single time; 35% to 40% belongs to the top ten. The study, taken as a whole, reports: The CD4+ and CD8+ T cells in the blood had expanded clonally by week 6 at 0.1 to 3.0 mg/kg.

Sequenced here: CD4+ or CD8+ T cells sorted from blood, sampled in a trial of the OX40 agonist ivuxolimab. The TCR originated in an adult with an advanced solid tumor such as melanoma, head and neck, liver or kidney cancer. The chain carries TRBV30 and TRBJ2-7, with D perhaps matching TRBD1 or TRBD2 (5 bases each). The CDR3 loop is CAWRRGGVSYEQYF. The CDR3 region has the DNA TGTGCCTGGAGGAGGGGTGGGGTGTCCTACGAGCAGTACTTC.